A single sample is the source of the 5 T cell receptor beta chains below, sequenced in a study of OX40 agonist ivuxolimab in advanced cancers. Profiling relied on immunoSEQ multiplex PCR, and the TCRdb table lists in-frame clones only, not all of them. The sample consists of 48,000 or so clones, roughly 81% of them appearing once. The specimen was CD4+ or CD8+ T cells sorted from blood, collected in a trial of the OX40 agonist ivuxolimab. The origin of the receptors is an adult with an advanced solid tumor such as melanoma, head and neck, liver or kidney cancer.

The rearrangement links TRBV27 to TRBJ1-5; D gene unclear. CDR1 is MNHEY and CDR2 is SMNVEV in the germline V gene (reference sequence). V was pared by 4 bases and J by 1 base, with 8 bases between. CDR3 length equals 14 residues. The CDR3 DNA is TGTGCCAGCAGTTCAGGAATGAGCAATCAGCCCCAGCATTTT. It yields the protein CASSSGMSNQPQHF.

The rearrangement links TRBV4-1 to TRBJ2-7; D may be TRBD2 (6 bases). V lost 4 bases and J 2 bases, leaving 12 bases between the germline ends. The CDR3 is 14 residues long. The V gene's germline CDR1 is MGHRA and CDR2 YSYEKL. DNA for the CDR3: TGCGCCAGCAGCCCTAGGGGCGGGGCCTACGAGCAGTACTTC. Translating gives CASSPRGGAYEQYF.

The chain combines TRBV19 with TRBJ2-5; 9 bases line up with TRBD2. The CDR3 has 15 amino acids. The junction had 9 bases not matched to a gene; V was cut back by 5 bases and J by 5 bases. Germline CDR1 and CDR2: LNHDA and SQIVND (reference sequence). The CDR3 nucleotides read TGTGCCAGTAGTGCTTCGGGACTAGCAGGCGAGACCCAGTACTTC. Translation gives CASSASGLAGETQYF.

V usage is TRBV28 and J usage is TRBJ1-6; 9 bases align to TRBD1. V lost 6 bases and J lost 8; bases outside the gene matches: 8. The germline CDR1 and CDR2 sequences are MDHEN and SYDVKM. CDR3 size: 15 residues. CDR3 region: CASSPRGTGYSPLHF. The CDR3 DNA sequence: TGTGCCAGCAGCCCCCGGGGGACAGGGTATTCACCCCTCCACTTT.

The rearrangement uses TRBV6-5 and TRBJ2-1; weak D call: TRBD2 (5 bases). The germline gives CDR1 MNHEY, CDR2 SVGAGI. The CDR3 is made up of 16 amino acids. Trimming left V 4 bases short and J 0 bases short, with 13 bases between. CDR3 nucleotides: TGTGCCAGCAGTTCCCACCTAGGGAGCTCCTACAATGAGCAGTTCTTC. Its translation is CASSSHLGSSYNEQFF.